The source of this TCR beta chain is a study of a mutant IDH1 vaccine in newly diagnosed glioma. Overall study: Eight vaccinations reached patients in weeks 1, 3, 5, 7, 11, 15, 19 and 23. Patients arrived already treated with radiotherapy, temozolomide, or both, most having had both.

TCRdb's table, derived via immunoSEQ multiplex PCR, lists solely in-frame clones and lacks some. The table records approximately 64,000 clones, around 84% of them present only once. V lost 0 bases and J 6 bases, leaving 14 bases between the germline ends. Germline V gene sequence: CDR1 SEHNR, CDR2 FQNEAQ (reference sequence). The CDR3 contains 15 residues. Comment on this clone: Its antigen remains unidentified.

Time point: week 11, during vaccination. Every single dose of the vaccine, 300 ug of mutant IDH1 20-mer peptide, came with topical imiquimod. The source was PBMCs, collected from a glioma patient whose treatment included an IDH1 peptide vaccine. The rearrangement uses TRBV7-9 and TRBJ1-1; no reliable D call. The clonotype comes from a woman between 50 and 59 years old with glioma. In DNA form, the CDR3 reads TGTGCCAGCAGCTTAGCGATATCAGCCGGCGCTGAAGCTTTCTTT. Translating gives CASSLAISAGAEAFF.